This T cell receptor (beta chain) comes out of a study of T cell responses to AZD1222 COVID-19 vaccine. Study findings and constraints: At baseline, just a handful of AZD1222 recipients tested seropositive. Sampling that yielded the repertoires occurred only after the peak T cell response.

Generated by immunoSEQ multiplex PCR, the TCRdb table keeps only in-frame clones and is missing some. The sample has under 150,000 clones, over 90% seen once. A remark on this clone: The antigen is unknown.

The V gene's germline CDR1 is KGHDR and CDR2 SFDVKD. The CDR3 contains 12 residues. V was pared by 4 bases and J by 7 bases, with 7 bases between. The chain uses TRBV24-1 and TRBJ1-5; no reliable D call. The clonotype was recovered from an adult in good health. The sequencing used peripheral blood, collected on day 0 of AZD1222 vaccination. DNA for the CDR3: TGTGCCACCAGTGACCCGGGGCAGCCCCAGCATTTT. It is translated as CATSDPGQPQHF.